The sequence of this TCR beta chain was determined in a study of blood T cell repertoires in COVID-19. The table came from immunoSEQ multiplex PCR; TCRdb's copy has only in-frame clones and leaves some out. The table includes about 190,000 clones, around 80% detected once. Trimming cost V 5 bases and J 6 bases; bases outside gene matches: 7. The germline gives CDR1 MGHDK, CDR2 SYGVNS. CDR3 length: 15 residues. The chain carries TRBV25-1 and TRBJ1-5, with 10 bases lining up with TRBD1. The sequencing sample was made of peripheral blood. This clonotype was obtained from a man aged 55 to 70 with acute or convalescent COVID-19. The chain's CDR3 is CASSTRTGGGQPQHF. CDR3 bases: TGTGCCAGCAGTACCCGGACAGGGGGAGGTCAGCCCCAGCATTTT. The variable domain in full, completed from reference TRBV25-1 and TRBJ1-5, reads EADIYQTPRYLVIGTGKKITLECSQTMGHDKMYWYQQDPGMELHLIHYSYGVNSTEKGDLSSESTVSRIRTEHFPLTLESARPSHTSQYLCASSTRTGGGQPQHFGDGTRLSIL.